A single T cell receptor beta chain is shown here with its context. Its recognized antigen is unknown. Base qualities were left out, and no much larger clone turns up one base away. The cysteine opens and the phenylalanine closes a CDR3 of 15 amino acids. The retained sequence is limited to the CDR3, 45 bases, with the frame set at the first base. At the junction V is shortened by 5 bases and J by 0 bases, with 14 bases in between. CDR1 and CDR2 (DFQATT, SNEGSKA) derive from the germline V gene (reference sequence). The sample belongs to a study of vaccination and CD4 T cells after COVID-19 (dated 2022 in TCRdb). Study-wide context: SARS-CoV-2 positivity had been established in the convalescent patients by nasal swab PCR, and mild disease was recorded in nine of these patients and severe disease in one. Six males and four females were included in the convalescent cohort, with two Hispanic individuals, seven Caucasians, two Asians and one multiracial person represented. Two doses of either the Pfizer-BioNTech BNT162b2 vaccine (n=8) or the Moderna mRNA-1273 vaccine (n=2) were administered to participants. Post-COVID blood samples were collected from convalescent patients a median of around 100 days after diagnosis, with a range of about 30 to 170 days. The time from the second vaccine dose to post-vaccine blood sampling had a median of roughly 72 days and ranged from about 12 to 241 days. The cultures were stimulated with overlapping spike peptide pools from SARS-CoV-2 and from the common cold coronaviruses HCoV-NL63, HCoV-OC43 and HCoV-229E. Control cultures used a CEFX viral epitope pool as positive control, an HIV-1 Nef peptide pool as negative control, or no peptide. In nine to eleven COVID-19 convalescent patients and a few infection-naive healthy vaccine recipients, researchers compared the spike-specific CD4+ TCR repertoire from before mRNA vaccination with the repertoire from after. General findings and caveats noted by the study authors: Among the post-vaccine SARS-CoV-2-reactive clones in convalescent patients, a median about 89% showed up only after vaccination, which suggests vaccine-specific priming. In convalescent patients, nearly all vaccine-specific clones (304 of 307) were found to be mono-reactive for SARS-CoV-2 spike rather than cross-reactive with common cold coronaviruses. The number of convalescent patients in the study was relatively small, and the study did not examine early timepoints following natural infection. Although the median number of SARS-CoV-2-reactive clonotypes went up from some 23 after infection to some 38 after vaccination, the increase was not significant.

Interpreted using the paper, the treatment or condition label stands for: approximately 9-day PBMC culture with coronavirus spike peptide pools or control peptides (ViraFEST assay). The ViraFEST assay, used in the study, expanded antigen-specific T cells with peptide pools and then identified the expanded clonotypes through TCR sequencing. The convalescent patients' positive SARS-CoV-2 PCR tests were from March to December 2020, which was before the Alpha, Beta and Delta variants emerged in the United States. Each well held about 2.2 million PBMCs cultured in IMDM containing roughly 5% human AB serum and around 9.2 IU/ml IL-2, with 8.5 to 10 ug/ml peptide pools added. Half of the culture medium was replaced with fresh IL-2-containing medium on days 3 and 7. CD4+ T cells were isolated after approximately ten days of culture through negative selection using the EasySep CD4+ T cell isolation kit. Ficoll-Paque Plus gradient centrifugation was used to isolate PBMCs from whole blood, and the isolated PBMCs were then either used fresh or cryopreserved at -140C. Each culture condition was generally run in triplicate wells.

Library preparation employed PCR. DNA from cultured CD4+ T cells was subjected to TCR sequencing with the Oncomine TCR Beta short-read assay at the Johns Hopkins FTIC core. The QIAamp micro DNA kit was used to extract genomic DNA from the cultured CD4+ T cells. Oncomine TCR Beta libraries made from cultured CD4+ T cells were pooled using unique dual indexes and sequenced on an Illumina iSeq 100. Turning to the authors' computational methods: Non-productive sequences were removed, and CDR3s that did not start with C, did not end with F or W, or were shorter than 7 amino acids were discarded. Antigen-specific clonotypes were identified with the MANAFEST web application by comparing peptide-stimulated wells with reference and other culture wells. For a clone to be called positive, the clone needed an FDR below 0.05, an odds ratio above 5, and a productive frequency above 0.1% in at least two of three replicate wells. Cross-reactive clonotypes were defined as significantly expanded in both SARS-CoV-2 spike wells and at least one common cold coronavirus spike condition. Using R version 3.6.1, CDR3 homology was evaluated through Levenshtein distances (stringdist) along with unrooted phylogenetic trees (ape). The raw public reads went through TCRdb reprocessing: fastp at Q25, MiXCR clone calling, in-frame beta chains kept. Records with the same CDR3 protein are collapsed into one entry carrying the most frequent genes and DNA. V and J calls and clone size were set by TCRdb, not the authors. Here the sample has under 15,000 distinct CDR3 sequences; 36% occur a single time. Of the sample, roughly 18% falls within the top ten clones.

The V and J genes are TRBV20-1 and TRBJ2-1, with TRBD2 as a weak D call on 5 bases. The sequencing sample was made of cultured CD4+ T cells from blood. The sequence was obtained from a human donor with COVID-19. The CDR3 here reads CSAALPGSSYNEQFF. The DNA is as follows: TGCAGTGCTGCCTTACCGGGAAGCTCCTACAATGAGCAGTTCTTC.